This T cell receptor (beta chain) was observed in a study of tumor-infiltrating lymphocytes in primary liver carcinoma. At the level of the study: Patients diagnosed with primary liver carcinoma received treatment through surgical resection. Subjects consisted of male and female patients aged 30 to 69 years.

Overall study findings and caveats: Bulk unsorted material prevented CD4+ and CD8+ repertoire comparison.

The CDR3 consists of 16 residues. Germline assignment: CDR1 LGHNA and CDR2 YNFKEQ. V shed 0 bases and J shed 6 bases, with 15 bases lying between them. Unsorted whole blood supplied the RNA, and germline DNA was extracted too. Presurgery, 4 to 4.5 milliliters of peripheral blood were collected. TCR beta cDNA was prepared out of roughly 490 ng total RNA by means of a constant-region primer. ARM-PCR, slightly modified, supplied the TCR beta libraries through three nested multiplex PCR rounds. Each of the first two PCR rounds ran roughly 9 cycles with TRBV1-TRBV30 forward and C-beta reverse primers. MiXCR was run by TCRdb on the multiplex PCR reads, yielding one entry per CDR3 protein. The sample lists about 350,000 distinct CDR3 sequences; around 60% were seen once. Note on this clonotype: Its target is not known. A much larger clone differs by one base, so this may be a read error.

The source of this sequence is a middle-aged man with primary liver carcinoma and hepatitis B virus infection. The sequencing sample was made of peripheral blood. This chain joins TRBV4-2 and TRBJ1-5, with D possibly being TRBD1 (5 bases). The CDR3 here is CASSQDYGRVGQPQHF. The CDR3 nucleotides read TGTGCCAGCAGCCAAGATTATGGCAGGGTGGGTCAGCCCCAGCATTTT.